The 16 T cell receptor beta chains listed next were all sequenced from one sample in a study of cytomegalovirus exposure and HLA in healthy donors. PCR primers comprised 60 Vbeta and 13 Jbeta primers. The data were produced by immunoSEQ multiplex PCR, yet TCRdb's version contains in-frame clones alone and is incomplete. The table has 200,000 or so clones, 75% to 90% seen once. The material sequenced was PBMCs. These TCRs come from a woman between 50 and 59 years old in good health and CMV-seropositive.

This clone appeared a single time. The chain recombines TRBV28 with TRBJ1-5; 7 positions match TRBD1. This CDR3 comprises 14 residues. After removal of 7 bases from V and 5 bases from J, the junction contained 8 bases not matched to a gene. Germline lookup yields CDR1 MDHEN and CDR2 SYDVKM. The CDR3 region has the DNA TGTGCCAGCAACACGGGACAGCTAGATCAGCCCCAGCATTTT. Protein: CASNTGQLDQPQHF.

V is TRBV13 and J is TRBJ2-7; TRBD1 is a possible D gene (6 bases). Germline CDR1 PRHDT, CDR2 FYEKMQ (reference sequence). V dropped 1 base and J dropped 3 bases, with 13 bases sitting between them. The CDR3 has 15 amino acids. CDR3 region: CASSLAQGRSYEQYF. The CDR3 DNA is TGTGCCAGCAGCTTAGCACAGGGTAGAAGCTACGAGCAGTACTTC.

The rearrangement uses TRBV19 and TRBJ1-1; 7 bases map to TRBD1. V lost 1 base, J lost 3 bases, and 8 bases stayed unmatched. CDR3 length: 16 amino acids. Per the germline V gene, CDR1 is LNHDA and CDR2 is SQIVND (reference sequence). CDR3: CASSIGTGGGYTEAFF. Here the CDR3 DNA reads TGTGCCAGTAGTATAGGGACAGGCGGCGGATACACTGAAGCTTTCTTT.

The chain employs TRBV9 and TRBJ1-2; D is undetermined. CDR1 and CDR2 from the germline V gene are SGDLS and YYNGEE. V dropped 3 bases and J dropped 7 bases, with 7 bases sitting between them. The CDR3 is made up of 11 amino acids. DNA of the CDR3: TGTGCCAGCAGCGCGCCCAGTGGCTACACCTTC. Translating gives CASSAPSGYTF.

V gene TRBV20-1 combines with J gene TRBJ2-1, with D unresolved. Germline V CDR1 and CDR2: DFQATT, SNEGSKA (reference sequence). Trimming shortened V by 5 bases and J by 9 bases, and 8 bases separated the two germline ends. The CDR3 runs 10 residues. The CDR3 sequence: CSAPLPEQFF. In DNA, the CDR3 is TGCAGTGCTCCCCTCCCTGAGCAGTTCTTC.

The chain joins TRBV4-3 to TRBJ2-7; 7 nucleotides match TRBD2. CDR1 is LGHNA, CDR2 YSLEER, per germline. J lost 3 bases, V lost 0 bases, and 5 bases had no gene match. The CDR3 consists of 15 residues. Here the CDR3 reads CASSQDRRGVYEQYF. DNA of the CDR3: TGCGCCAGCAGCCAAGATCGCCGGGGGGTCTACGAGCAGTACTTC.

The V and J genes are TRBV20-1 and TRBJ1-6, with D perhaps TRBD1 (5 bases). The germline V and J ends were trimmed by 2 bases and 10 bases, with 6 bases remaining between them. The germline V gene has CDR1 DFQATT and CDR2 SNEGSKA (reference sequence). There are 11 residues in the CDR3. The CDR3 coding sequence is TGCAGTGCTAGAACAGGCTCACCCCTCCACTTT. The encoded protein is CSARTGSPLHF.

In the case of this clone: One junction end does not reproduce the germline sequence, and a read error may be involved. The chain uses TRBV28 and TRBJ2-5; 11 nucleotides align to TRBD2. The CDR3 totals 13 residues. Germline V CDR1 and CDR2: MDHEN, SYDVKM. The CDR3 DNA reads as TGTGCCAGCAGTACCAAAACTAGCGGGGGATATCACTTC. Its protein product is CASSTKTSGGYHF.

This sequence joins TRBV4-1 and TRBJ1-1, with D possibly being TRBD1 (6 bases). The germline V and J ends were trimmed by 1 base and 4 bases, with 10 bases remaining between them. CDR1 MGHRA and CDR2 YSYEKL come from the germline V gene. This CDR3 has 14 residues. The CDR3 region has the DNA TGCGCCAGCAGCCAAGTCGGCAGGGGCACTGAAGCTTTCTTT. It translates to CASSQVGRGTEAFF.

This clone was recorded once. J is TRBJ2-4 and V is TRBV27, with 9 bases aligning to TRBD1. Germline V CDR1 and CDR2: MNHEY, SMNVEV (reference sequence). The CDR3 length is 13 residues. V dropped 6 bases and J dropped 4; count of bases not matched to a gene: 1. CDR3: CASRGTGKNIQYF. The CDR3 DNA is TGTGCCAGCAGGGGGACAGGGAAAAACATTCAGTACTTC.

The chain carries TRBV2 and TRBJ2-1; D perhaps matches TRBD1 (5 bases). CDR1 and CDR2 (germline): SNHLY, FYNNEI. V lost 2 bases, J lost 4 bases, and 9 bases lay in between. The CDR3 consists of 14 residues. CDR3 in amino acids: CASSERGRYNEQFF. The DNA for the CDR3 is TGTGCCAGCAGTGAAAGGGGAAGGTACAATGAGCAGTTCTTC.

The chain is built from TRBV6-6 and TRBJ1-2; a weak D match, TRBD1 (5 bases). The germline V gene has CDR1 MNHNY and CDR2 SVGAGI (reference sequence). The ends were cut back, 8 bases at V and 7 bases at J, with 17 bases in the middle. The CDR3 runs to 13 residues. Written as DNA, the CDR3 is TGTGCCAGCCCACGGGGGGGGGTAGGTGGCTACACCTTC. It encodes CASPRGGVGGYTF.

The chain couples TRBV4-1 to TRBJ2-1, with D perhaps matching TRBD1 (5 bases). There are 17 residues in the CDR3. Trimming cost V 3 bases and J 1 base, with 16 bases left between them. Germline V gives CDR1 MGHRA, CDR2 YSYEKL. The CDR3 nucleotides are TGCGCCAGCAGCCAGGACGAAGACAGCTCTTCCTACAATGAGCAGTTCTTC. Translated: CASSQDEDSSSYNEQFF.

The CDR3 sequence is CASRRAGSYEQYF. The CDR3 coding sequence is TGTGCCAGCAGGCGGGCAGGTTCCTACGAGCAGTACTTC. The chain employs TRBV5-4 and TRBJ2-7, with D possibly TRBD2 on 5 matching bases. Trimming stripped 5 bases from V and 1 base from J, with 10 bases between. This CDR3 has 13 amino acids. Germline V gene data show CDR1 as SGHNT and CDR2 as YYREEE (reference sequence). Supplemented by reference TRBV5-4 and TRBJ2-7, the full variable domain reads ETGVTQSPTHLIKTRGQQVTLRCSSQSGHNTVSWYQQALGQGPQFIFQYYREEENGRGNFPPRFSGLQFPNYSSELNVNALELDDSALYLCASRRAGSYEQYFGPGTRLTVT.

The V call is TRBV6-5, the J call TRBJ1-1; 8 bases fit TRBD1. In germline, CDR1 is MNHEY, CDR2 SVGAGI. The V segment lost 0 bases and the J segment 5 bases; nucleotides outside the gene matches: 8. The CDR3 runs to 16 residues. The CDR3 DNA sequence: TGTGCCAGCAGTTACTCCCTACAGGGGGGAAATACTGAAGCTTTCTTT. It codes for CASSYSLQGGNTEAFF.

The chain links TRBV5-6 to TRBJ2-1; weak D call: TRBD1 (9 bases). Trimming shortened V by 4 bases and J by 13 bases, and 24 bases separated the two germline ends. CDR3 length: 15 amino acids. The V gene's germline CDR1 is SGHDT and CDR2 YYEEEE. CDR3 amino acids: CASSLDRGVAGLQFF. CDR3 bases: TGTGCCAGCAGCCTGGACAGGGGTGTAGCGGGGTTACAGTTCTTC.